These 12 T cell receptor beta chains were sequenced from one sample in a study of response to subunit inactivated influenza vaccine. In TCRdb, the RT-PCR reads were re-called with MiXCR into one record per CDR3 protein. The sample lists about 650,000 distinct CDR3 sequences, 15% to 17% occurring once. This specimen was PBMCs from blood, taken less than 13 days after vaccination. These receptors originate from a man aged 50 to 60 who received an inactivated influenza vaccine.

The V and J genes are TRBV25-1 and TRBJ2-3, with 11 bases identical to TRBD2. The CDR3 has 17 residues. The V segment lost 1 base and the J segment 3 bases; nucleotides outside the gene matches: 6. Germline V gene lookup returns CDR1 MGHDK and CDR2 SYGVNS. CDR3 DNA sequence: TGTGCCAGCAGTGAATTGGGGCTAGCGGGGGGTACAGATACGCAGTATTTT. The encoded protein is CASSELGLAGGTDTQYF.

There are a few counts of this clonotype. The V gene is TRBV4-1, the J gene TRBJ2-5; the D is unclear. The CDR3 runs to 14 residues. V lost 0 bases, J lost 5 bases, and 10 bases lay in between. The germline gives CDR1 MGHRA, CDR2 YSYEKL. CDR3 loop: CASSQDPGSETQYF. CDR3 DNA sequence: TGCGCCAGCAGCCAAGATCCGGGCTCGGAGACCCAGTACTTC.

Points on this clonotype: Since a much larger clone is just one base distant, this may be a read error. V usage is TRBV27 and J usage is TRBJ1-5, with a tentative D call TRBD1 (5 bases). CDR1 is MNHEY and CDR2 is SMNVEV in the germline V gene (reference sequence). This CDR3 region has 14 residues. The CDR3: CTSSFAGVGQPQHF. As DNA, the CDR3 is TGTACCAGCAGTTTTGCGGGGGTGGGGCAGCCCCAGCATTTT.

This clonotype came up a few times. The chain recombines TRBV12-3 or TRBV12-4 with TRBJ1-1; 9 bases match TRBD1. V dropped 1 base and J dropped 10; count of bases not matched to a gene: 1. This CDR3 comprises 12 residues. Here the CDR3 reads CASSLVTGGAFF. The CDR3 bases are TGTGCCAGCAGTTTAGTGACAGGGGGAGCTTTCTTT.

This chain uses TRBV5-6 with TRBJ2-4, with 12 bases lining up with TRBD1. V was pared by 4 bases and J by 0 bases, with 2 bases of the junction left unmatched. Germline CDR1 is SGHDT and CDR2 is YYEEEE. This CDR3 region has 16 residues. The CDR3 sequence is CASSRDRGLAKNIQYF. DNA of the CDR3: TGTGCCAGCAGCCGGGACAGGGGGCTAGCCAAAAACATTCAGTACTTC.

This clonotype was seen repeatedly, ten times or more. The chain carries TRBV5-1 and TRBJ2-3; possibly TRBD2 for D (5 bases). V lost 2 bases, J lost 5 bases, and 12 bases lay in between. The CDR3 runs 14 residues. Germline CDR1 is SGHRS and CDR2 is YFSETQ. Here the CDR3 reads CASSFTTRKDTQYF. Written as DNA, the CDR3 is TGCGCCAGCAGCTTTACTACTAGGAAAGATACGCAGTATTTT.

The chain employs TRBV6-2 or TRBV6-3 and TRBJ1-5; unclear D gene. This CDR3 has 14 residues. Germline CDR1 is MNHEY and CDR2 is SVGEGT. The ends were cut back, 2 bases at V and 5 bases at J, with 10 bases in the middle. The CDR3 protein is CASSYGSVYQPQHF. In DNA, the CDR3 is TGTGCCAGCAGTTACGGGTCAGTCTATCAGCCCCAGCATTTT.

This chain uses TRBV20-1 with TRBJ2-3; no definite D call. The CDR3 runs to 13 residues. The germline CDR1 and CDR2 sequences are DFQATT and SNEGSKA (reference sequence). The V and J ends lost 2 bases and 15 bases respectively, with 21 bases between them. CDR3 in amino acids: CSARSSPLPVLYF. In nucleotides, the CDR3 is TGCAGTGCTAGATCCTCCCCCTTACCTGTCCTTTATTTT.

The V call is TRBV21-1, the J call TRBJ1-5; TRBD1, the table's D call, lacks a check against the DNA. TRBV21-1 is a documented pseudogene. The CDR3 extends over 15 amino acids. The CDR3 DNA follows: TGTGCCAGCAGCAGAGACAGGGTGGGAAATCAGCCCCAGCATTTT. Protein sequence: CASSRDRVGNQPQHF.

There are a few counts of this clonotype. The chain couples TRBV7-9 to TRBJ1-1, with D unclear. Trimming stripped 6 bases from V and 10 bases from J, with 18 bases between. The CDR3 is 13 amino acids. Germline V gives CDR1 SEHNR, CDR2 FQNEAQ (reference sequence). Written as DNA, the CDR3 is TGTGCCAGCAGTCAGGAATGGGGTGATGTAGCTTTCTTT. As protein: CASSQEWGDVAFF.

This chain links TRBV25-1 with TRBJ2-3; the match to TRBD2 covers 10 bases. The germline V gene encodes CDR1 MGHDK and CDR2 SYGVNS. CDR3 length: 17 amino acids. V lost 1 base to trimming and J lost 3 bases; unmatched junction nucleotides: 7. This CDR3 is CASSELASGSSTDTQYF. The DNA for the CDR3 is TGTGCCAGCAGTGAATTGGCTAGCGGGAGTTCGACAGATACGCAGTATTTT.

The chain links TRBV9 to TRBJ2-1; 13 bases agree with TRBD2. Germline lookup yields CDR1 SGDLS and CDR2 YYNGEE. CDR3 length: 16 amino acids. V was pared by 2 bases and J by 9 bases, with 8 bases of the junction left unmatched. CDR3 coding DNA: TGTGCCAGCAGCGTCGGGACTAGCGGGACAGCGGTTGAGCAGTTCTTC. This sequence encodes CASSVGTSGTAVEQFF.